The TCR beta chain described here comes from a study of control samples from healthy donors and cancer patients. Trimming stripped 2 bases from V and 3 bases from J, with 12 bases between. The germline gives CDR1 SGHDT, CDR2 YYEEEE. This CDR3 has 15 amino acids. Only in-frame clones appear in the TCRdb table, and some are missing; sequencing was by immunoSEQ multiplex PCR. Of tens of thousands of clones listed, roughly 91% are singletons. The sample consisted of PBMCs. The TCR was taken from a man between 50 and 59 years old with lung cancer. The rearrangement links TRBV5-6 to TRBJ2-1, with TRBD2 as a possible D gene (6 bases). This CDR3 reads CASSFMLASYNEQFF. The CDR3 DNA is TGTGCCAGCAGCTTCATGCTAGCGAGCTACAATGAGCAGTTCTTC.